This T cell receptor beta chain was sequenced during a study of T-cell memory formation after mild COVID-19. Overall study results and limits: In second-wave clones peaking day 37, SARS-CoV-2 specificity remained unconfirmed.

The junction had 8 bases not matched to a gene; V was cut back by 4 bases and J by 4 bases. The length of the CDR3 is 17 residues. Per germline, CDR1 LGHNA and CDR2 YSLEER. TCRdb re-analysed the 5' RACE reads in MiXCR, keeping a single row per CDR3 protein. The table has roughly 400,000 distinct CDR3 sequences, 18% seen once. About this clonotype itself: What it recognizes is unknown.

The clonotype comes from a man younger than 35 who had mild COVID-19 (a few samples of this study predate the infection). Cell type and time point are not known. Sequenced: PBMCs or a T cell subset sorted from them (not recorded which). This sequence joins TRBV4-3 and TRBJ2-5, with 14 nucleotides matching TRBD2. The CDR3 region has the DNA TGCGCCAGCAGCCCCGGAGGACTAGCGGGGGGAGGAGAGACCCAGTACTTC. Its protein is CASSPGGLAGGGETQYF.